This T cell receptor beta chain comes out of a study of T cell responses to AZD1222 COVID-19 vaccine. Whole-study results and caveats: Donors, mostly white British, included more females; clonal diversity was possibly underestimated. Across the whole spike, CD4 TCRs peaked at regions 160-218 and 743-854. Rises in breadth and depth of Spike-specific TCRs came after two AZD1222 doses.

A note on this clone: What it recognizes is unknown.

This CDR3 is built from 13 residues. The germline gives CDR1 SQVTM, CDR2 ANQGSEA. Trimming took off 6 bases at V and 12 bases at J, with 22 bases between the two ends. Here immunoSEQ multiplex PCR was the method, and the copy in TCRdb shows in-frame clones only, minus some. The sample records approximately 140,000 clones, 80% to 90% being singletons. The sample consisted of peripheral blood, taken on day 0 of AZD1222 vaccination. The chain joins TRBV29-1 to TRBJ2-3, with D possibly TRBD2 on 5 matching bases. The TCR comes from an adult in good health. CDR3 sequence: CSVERTSPGSQYF. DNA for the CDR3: TGCAGCGTGGAACGTACTAGTCCTGGGTCCCAGTATTTT.